The clone carrying this T cell receptor (beta chain) was detected a few times. The data originate from a study of blood T cell repertoires in COVID-19. Across the whole study: T cells, B-cell-depleted T cells, or PBMCs provided the cDNA or gDNA that served as material.

Original analysis: Amplification with reference gene primers provided the estimates of nucleated cell counts. Method: immunoSEQ multiplex PCR; TCRdb's copy keeps in-frame clones and lacks some. V and J calls and clone size are those listed in that table; D and trimming were worked out from the DNA. Among about 160,000 clones listed, roughly 87% were seen once. The receptor was derived from a woman aged 55-69 years with active or convalescent COVID-19. Sequenced material: peripheral blood.

In nucleotides, the CDR3 is TGTGCCAGCAGCTACCTAGCGGGGGGTGGGGATGAGCAGTTCTTC. Translated, it gives CASSYLAGGGDEQFF. The chain combines TRBV7-9 with TRBJ2-1; 11 positions agree with TRBD2. This CDR3 has 15 residues. The germline gives CDR1 SEHNR, CDR2 FQNEAQ (reference sequence). J lost 8 bases, V lost 4 bases, and 7 bases had no gene match.